This TCR beta chain was identified in a study of cytomegalovirus exposure and HLA in healthy donors. Study-level information: Per a later analysis, the approximately 700 first-cohort and over 90 validation repertoires shared one platform.

Some clones are missing from TCRdb's copy, which holds only in-frame ones; the method was immunoSEQ multiplex PCR. The data show 250,000 to 350,000 clones, about nine tenths seen once. CDR1 and CDR2 from the germline V gene are SGHNT and YENEEA. V shed 3 bases and J shed 5 bases, with 17 bases lying between them. The CDR3 consists of 15 residues. The sample comprised PBMCs. V usage is TRBV11-3 and J usage is TRBJ2-7; tentative D call: TRBD2 (5 bases). The origin of this receptor is a young woman in good health and CMV-seropositive. The CDR3 DNA follows: TGTGCCAGCAGCTTCGGAGGAGAAGGGTGGAACGAGCAGTACTTC. This sequence encodes CASSFGGEGWNEQYF.